Each of the 28 T cell receptor beta chains below was sequenced from the same sample in a study of siplizumab effects on memory and regulatory T cells. TCRdb keeps only in-frame clones here, not all; method: immunoSEQ multiplex PCR. The table lists tens of thousands of clones, approximately 94% of them singletons. The sequencing sample was made of CD8+ T cells sorted from blood. The receptor source for this set is a human donor in good health.

The chain is built from TRBV5-3 and TRBJ2-1; TRBD2 matches at 13 bases. TRBV5-3 is an open reading frame, and its role is uncertain. The CDR3 is 18 amino acids. V trimming: 0 bases; J trimming: 0 bases; junction bases outside the gene matches: 3. CDR3 nucleotide sequence: TGTGCCAGAAGCTTGGAGACTAGCGGGGGGCACTCCTACAATGAGCAGTTCTTC. Translation gives CARSLETSGGHSYNEQFF.

This clone is a singleton in its sample. V usage is TRBV11-3 and J usage is TRBJ2-1; 8 bases agree with TRBD1. J was trimmed by 4 bases and V by 0 bases; bases with no gene match: 5. CDR3 length equals 16 residues. Germline V lookup: CDR1 SGHNT, CDR2 YENEEA. CDR3 loop: CASSLDRQGLYNEQFF. In DNA, the CDR3 is TGTGCCAGCAGCTTAGATAGACAGGGGTTGTACAATGAGCAGTTCTTC.

The chain has TRBV30 and TRBJ2-7; D gene uncertain. V gave up 0 bases and J gave up 2 bases, with 8 bases separating them. In germline, CDR1 is GTSNPN, CDR2 SVGIG (reference sequence). There are 13 residues in the CDR3. In DNA form, the CDR3 reads TGTGCCTGGAGTGTAGGGTCCGCCTACGAGCAGTACTTC. It translates to CAWSVGSAYEQYF. The variable domain in full, completed from reference TRBV30 and TRBJ2-7, reads SQTIHQWPATLVQPVGSPLSLECTVEGTSNPNLYWYRQAAGRGLQLLFYSVGIGQISSEVPQNLSASRPQDRQFILSSKKLLLSDSGFYLCAWSVGSAYEQYFGPGTRLTVT.

The chain links TRBV11-2 to TRBJ1-1; 12 bases agree with TRBD1. Losses at the gene ends were 3 bases for V and 4 bases for J; bases not matched to a gene: 6. The CDR3 consists of 16 residues. The germline V gene encodes CDR1 SGHAT and CDR2 FQNNGV. The CDR3 DNA sequence: TGTGCCAGCAGCTTGGGACAGGGGGCGCTTTCCACTGAAGCTTTCTTT. Translating gives CASSLGQGALSTEAFF. Supplemented by reference TRBV11-2 and TRBJ1-1, the full variable domain reads EAGVAQSPRYKIIEKRQSVAFWCNPISGHATLYWYQQILGQGPKLLIQFQNNGVVDDSQLPKDRFSAERLKGVDSTLKIQPAKLEDSAVYLCASSLGQGALSTEAFFGQGTRLTVV.

The V and J genes are TRBV7-9 and TRBJ1-4; no definite D call. Germline-derived CDR1 and CDR2 are SEHNR and FQNEAQ (reference sequence). The CDR3 spans 17 residues. V was cut by 0 bases and J by 7 bases, with 18 bases left in between. The CDR3 here is CASSLAREGASSEKLFF. The CDR3 bases are TGTGCCAGCAGCTTAGCGAGGGAGGGCGCTTCGAGTGAAAAACTGTTTTTT.

This chain links TRBV9 with TRBJ2-2; D may correspond to TRBD1 or TRBD2 (6 bases each). V dropped 0 bases and J dropped 6 bases, with 12 bases sitting between them. Looked up from germline, CDR1 is SGDLS and CDR2 is YYNGEE. The CDR3 sequence is 15 residues long. CDR3 region: CASSVEGEDSGELFF. CDR3 DNA sequence: TGTGCCAGCAGCGTAGAGGGGGAGGATTCCGGGGAGCTGTTTTTT.

The chain is built from TRBV6-1 and TRBJ2-3; D unclear. From germline, CDR1 is MNHNS and CDR2 SASEGT. Trimming stripped 3 bases from V and 4 bases from J, with 17 bases between. The CDR3 runs to 16 residues. The CDR3 DNA follows: TGTGCCAGCAGTGAGGATTGGGCGGCTGGACCAGATACGCAGTATTTT. Its protein product is CASSEDWAAGPDTQYF.

The gene calls are TRBV19 and TRBJ2-1; either TRBD1 or TRBD2 may fit D (5 bases each). With 1 base removed from V and 6 bases from J, the gap between germline ends came to 10 bases. In germline, CDR1 is LNHDA, CDR2 SQIVND (reference sequence). The CDR3 covers 14 residues. The CDR3, as DNA: TGTGCCAGTAGTATAGCCCCGGGACGCAATGAGCAGTTCTTC. Translated, it gives CASSIAPGRNEQFF.

This rearrangement joins TRBV6-1 to TRBJ2-1; 7 bases fit TRBD1. The CDR3 is made up of 14 amino acids. The V gene end was trimmed by 8 bases and the J gene end by 9 bases; junction bases not matched to a gene: 13. The germline V gene has CDR1 MNHNS and CDR2 SASEGT. In nucleotides, the CDR3 is TGTGCCAGCGAGAGCGACAGGGTATTCGGTGAGCAGTTCTTC. Its protein is CASESDRVFGEQFF.

The chain has TRBV6-5 and TRBJ2-4, with 9 positions matching TRBD1. The germline V gene has CDR1 MNHEY and CDR2 SVGAGI. This CDR3 region has 15 residues. The trim removed 5 bases at V and 4 bases at J, leaving 6 bases unmatched. CDR3: CASSPSGTGKNIQYF. CDR3 bases: TGTGCCAGCAGTCCCTCCGGGACAGGGAAAAACATTCAGTACTTC.

The chain employs TRBV9 and TRBJ1-5; D gene ambiguous. The V gene's germline CDR1 is SGDLS and CDR2 YYNGEE. V dropped 0 bases and J dropped 3 bases, with 10 bases sitting between them. The CDR3 contains 15 residues. CDR3 loop: CASSVEWQDNQPQHF. CDR3 DNA sequence: TGTGCCAGCAGCGTAGAGTGGCAGGACAATCAGCCCCAGCATTTT.

This clone appeared a single time. This sequence joins TRBV5-1 and TRBJ1-2; the match to TRBD1 covers 8 bases. V shed 4 bases and J 4 bases; nucleotides not matched to a gene: 15. The CDR3 loop spans 17 amino acids. CDR1 SGHRS and CDR2 YFSETQ come from the germline V gene. CDR3 loop: CASSVEFGQGDFYGYTF. The DNA of the CDR3 is TGCGCCAGCAGCGTCGAATTCGGACAGGGAGATTTCTATGGCTACACCTTC.

The rearrangement links TRBV7-8 to TRBJ2-1; D might be TRBD1 or TRBD2, each matching 6 bases. The CDR3 sequence is 14 residues long. The germline V gene has CDR1 SGHVS and CDR2 FQNEAQ. The germline V and J ends were trimmed by 2 bases and 10 bases, with 15 bases remaining between them. CDR3 loop: CASSLLGGGREQFF. The CDR3 DNA reads TGTGCCAGCAGCTTATTAGGAGGGGGACGAGAGCAGTTCTTC.

The chain combines TRBV4-1 with TRBJ2-7; D gene unclear. V shed 0 bases and J shed 1 base, with 7 bases lying between them. This CDR3 spans 14 amino acids. Germline assignment: CDR1 MGHRA and CDR2 YSYEKL. CDR3 in amino acids: CASSQDAGSYEQYF. As DNA, the CDR3 is TGCGCCAGCAGCCAAGACGCCGGTTCCTACGAGCAGTACTTC.

V gene TRBV6-5 combines with J gene TRBJ1-2; 7 bases line up with TRBD1. Germline V gene lookup returns CDR1 MNHEY and CDR2 SVGAGI. Trimming at V came to 4 bases and at J to 4 bases, leaving 6 bases not matched to a gene. The CDR3 is made up of 14 amino acids. CDR3 nucleotides: TGTGCCAGCAGTTTTGGACAGGCTAGCTATGGCTACACCTTC. This gives the protein CASSFGQASYGYTF.

V and J are TRBV9 and TRBJ2-7; 10 bases line up with TRBD1. The germline gives CDR1 SGDLS, CDR2 YYNGEE. This CDR3 region has 16 residues. J gave up 2 bases and V 4 bases, and 9 bases lay outside the gene matches. CDR3 bases: TGTGCCAGCAGCACCCGACAGGGGGCTGGCGCCTACGAGCAGTACTTC. Residues: CASSTRQGAGAYEQYF.

This CDR3 is CASSLRGYEQYF. The DNA of the CDR3 is TGTGCCAGCAGCCTCAGAGGCTACGAGCAGTACTTC. This rearrangement joins TRBV7-6 to TRBJ2-7; D not certain. The V end lost 5 bases, the J end lost 3 bases, and 8 bases lay between the germline ends. Germline CDR1 and CDR2: SGHVS and FNYEAQ. The CDR3 sequence is 12 residues long.

The V and J genes are TRBV29-1 and TRBJ1-1, with a tentative D call TRBD1 (5 bases). The ends were cut back, 6 bases at V and 1 base at J, with 21 bases in the middle. This CDR3 comprises 16 residues. Germline assignment: CDR1 SQVTM and CDR2 ANQGSEA. This chain's CDR3 is CSVGSAGSFENTEAFF. DNA of the CDR3: TGCAGCGTGGGATCGGCAGGGTCCTTTGAGAACACTGAAGCTTTCTTT.

The chain has TRBV7-9 and TRBJ2-3; either TRBD1 or TRBD2 may fit D (5 bases each). CDR1 is SEHNR, CDR2 FQNEAQ, per germline (reference sequence). Trimming pared 4 bases from V and 0 bases from J, leaving 11 bases between. The CDR3 runs to 15 residues. The chain's CDR3 is CASSSGGPSTDTQYF. In DNA, the CDR3 is TGTGCCAGCAGCTCTGGGGGACCCAGCACAGATACGCAGTATTTT.

The chain carries TRBV11-2 and TRBJ2-7; TRBD2 is a possible D gene (5 bases). With 1 base removed from V and 3 bases from J, the gap between germline ends came to 7 bases. Germline V CDR1 and CDR2: SGHAT, FQNNGV. There are 13 residues in the CDR3. CDR3 in DNA: TGTGCCAGCAGCTTAGGGGGAGACTACGAGCAGTACTTC. Amino acid sequence: CASSLGGDYEQYF.

The chain is built from TRBV23-1 and TRBJ1-2, with D perhaps TRBD1 (5 bases). TRBV23-1 is known as an ORF, though its function is uncertain. V was clipped by 0 bases and J by 5 bases, with 19 bases between them. The CDR3 is 17 amino acids. CDR3 nucleotides: TGCGCCAGCAGTCAATCGACGGACAAGAAATTTGTTTATGGCTACACCTTC. Translation gives CASSQSTDKKFVYGYTF.

Remarks on this clone: This specimen includes other DNA sequences encoding the same CDR3. This chain joins TRBV27 and TRBJ1-2; D is unclear. Between the trimmed V and J ends, which lost 0 bases and 0 bases, there was a span of 8 bases. The germline CDR1 and CDR2 sequences are MNHEY and SMNVEV (reference sequence). The CDR3 loop spans 15 amino acids. The CDR3 is CASSLSSSPNYGYTF. The CDR3 nucleotides are TGTGCCAGCAGTTTATCCAGTTCCCCTAACTATGGCTACACCTTC.

This chain uses TRBV4-3 with TRBJ2-1, with a tentative D call TRBD1 (6 bases). CDR3 length: 15 residues. V gave up 0 bases and J gave up 1 base, with 7 bases separating them. Germline V gene data show CDR1 as LGHNA and CDR2 as YSLEER. The chain's CDR3 is CASSQDGQSYNEQFF. CDR3 nucleotides: TGCGCCAGCAGCCAAGATGGACAGTCCTACAATGAGCAGTTCTTC.

This clone has a count of ten or more. The chain joins TRBV5-6 to TRBJ1-2, with TRBD1 matching over 9 bases. Germline V gene data show CDR1 as SGHDT and CDR2 as YYEEEE. With 4 bases clipped from V and 6 bases from J, the junction kept 7 bases outside the gene matches. This CDR3 spans 14 amino acids. DNA of the CDR3: TGTGCCAGCAGCATTCTACAGGGGGCCAATGGCTACACCTTC. It encodes CASSILQGANGYTF.

V and J are TRBV30 and TRBJ2-5; D is unclear. Trimming cost V 5 bases and J 1 base, with 14 bases left between them. The CDR3 is 14 amino acids. Germline V gives CDR1 GTSNPN, CDR2 SVGIG (reference sequence). The CDR3 DNA reads TGTGCCTGGGACCTCCAGCGATTCCAAGAGACCCAGTACTTC. It yields the protein CAWDLQRFQETQYF.

This clone has more than one count but fewer than ten. This sequence joins TRBV6-1 and TRBJ1-5, with D hard to call. Germline V gives CDR1 MNHNS, CDR2 SASEGT. V was shortened by 3 bases and J by 0 bases, with 9 bases between the two germline ends. This CDR3 is 15 amino acids long. For the CDR3, the DNA is TGTGCCAGCAGTGAGGGCGTTACTAGCAATCAGCCCCAGCATTTT. Translation gives CASSEGVTSNQPQHF.

Turning to this clone: One end of the junction does not line up with germline, which may come from a read error. The V and J genes are TRBV13 and TRBJ1-3; 8 bases are a match to TRBD1. The germline CDR1 and CDR2 sequences are PRHDT and FYEKMQ (reference sequence). This CDR3 spans 15 amino acids. The CDR3 region has the DNA TGTGCCAGCAGCCTAGGACAGGGCGGTGGAAACACCATATATTTT. Amino acid sequence: CASSLGQGGGNTIYF.

This chain links TRBV28 with TRBJ1-1, with D unclear. Germline values: CDR1 MDHEN, CDR2 SYDVKM. The CDR3 has 12 amino acids. Trimming cost V 11 bases and J 4 bases, with 14 bases left between them. Here the CDR3 DNA reads TGTGCCGCCGAGAGCCGAGTCACTGAAGCTTTCTTT. This translates into CAAESRVTEAFF.